This paragraph reports one T cell receptor (beta chain). This clone showed up just once. Its antigen has not been determined. No qualities accompany the bases; no much larger clone lies one base away. This sample was included in a study of blood T cell repertoires in COVID-19 (dated by TCRdb to 2018 to 2020). In the study overall: Collaborator samples came from the United States, Italy and Spain and covered acute and convalescent phases of COVID-19. The material from the prospective study consisted of cDNA or gDNA derived from T cells, B-cell-depleted T cells, or PBMCs. The dataset comprised deeply sampled blood TCRbeta repertoires from subjects exposed to, actively infected with, or recovered from COVID-19. The repertoires were made available in a free public database intended to serve as a resource for research on the immune response to SARS-CoV-2. Samples were obtained from the ongoing ImmuneRACE study (first 160 participants) and from some 1,200 subjects provided by 6 global collaborators. The sample metadata nearly always contained a de-identified subject ID, COVID-19 status, age in years and sex. HLA class I and class II types, where available, came from metadata supplied by the sample provider rather than from assay-based typing.

Participants in the prospective study were aged roughly 18 to 100 years, lived in about two dozen United States geographic areas, and enrolled through a virtual design. In the prospective study, cohorts were assigned on the basis of participant-reported clinical history obtained from a screening survey and a study questionnaire. In the prospective study, mobile phlebotomists collected whole blood, serum and a nasopharyngeal or oropharyngeal swab from each participant. Participants in the prospective study had the option to provide additional blood draws and questionnaires over a 2-month period. Blood samples from the prospective study were shipped frozen or at room temperature prior to DNA extraction. Via the germline V gene (reference sequence), CDR1 is LGHDT and CDR2 YNNKEL. Clipping removes 4 bases from V and 0 bases from J, with 23 as the unmatched junction base count. From cysteine to phenylalanine, the CDR3 is 23 amino acids long. This entry keeps only the CDR3 DNA: 69 bases, framed from base 1.

Broader findings and caveats from the paper: The amount of clinical and demographic metadata varied by source and participant and was provided uncurated.

TCRbeta CDR3 regions were amplified from genomic DNA by means of the immunoSEQ Assay, a bias-controlled multiplex PCR. As for the original processing: Nucleated cell counts per sample were estimated from amplification of reference gene primers within the assay. Sequence reads were collapsed and filtered to measure the absolute abundance of every unique TCRbeta CDR3 rearrangement. For each sample, productive Simpson clonality was calculated by taking the square root of Simpson's diversity index across productive rearrangements. TCRdb obtained this table from immuneACCESS and retained in-frame rearrangements with V and J assigned. These tables miss some clones; where compared with another copy, unresolved V genes account for less than half of the shortfall, and the remainder is unexplained. V, J and clone size derive from that table, while D and trimming were established from the DNA sequence. The sample data list 300,000 to 350,000 clones, and around 90% of these were observed just once. Around 4.5% of the sample rests with the top ten.

The rearrangement joined TRBV3-1 (or the pseudogene TRBV3-2) to TRBJ2-1; TRBD2 lines up with 11 middle nucleotides. This receptor was identified in a woman between 18 and 29 years old with acute COVID-19. The specimen sequenced was PBMCs or T cells enriched from blood (not recorded which). The CDR3 amino acid sequence is: CASSLLAGEKVGDWGSSYNEQFF. In nucleotide form, the sequence is TGTGCCAGCAGCCTACTAGCGGGAGAAAAAGTGGGGGATTGGGGGAGCTCCTACAATGAGCAGTTCTTC.